This TCR beta chain was observed in a study of human T cells and chemical hapten exposure. Study-level background: Investigators sensitized 2 cm by 2 cm of upper inner arm skin with 2% DPC. Patients got weekly scalp diphenylcyclopropenone doses over the approximately 24-week study.

The sample's time point: patch test 3, about 24 weeks after DPC sensitization. Treatment given: therapeutic diphenylcyclopropenone sensitization with weekly scalp DPC. Someone pulled total RNA out of unfractionated whole blood. The CDR3 consists of 14 residues. Per germline, CDR1 SNHLY and CDR2 FYNNEI. The ends were cut back, 9 bases at V and 2 bases at J, with 13 bases in the middle. Using its own MiXCR run on the RACE reads, TCRdb lists one record per CDR3 protein. This sample has about 39,000 distinct CDR3 sequences, with 10% to 15% found just once. By share of the sample, this clonotype is medium-sized.

The rearrangement uses TRBV2 and TRBJ2-2, with a weak D call TRBD1 (6 bases). Here the sequenced sample was whole blood, taken in connection with sensitization to the hapten diphenylcyclopropenone (DPC). The receptor was isolated from a woman aged 40-49 years with alopecia areata. Some clones in this sample may be carry-over from other donors' samples. The CDR3 DNA sequence: TGTGCCAGTCAAGGACAGACTAACACCGGGGAGCTGTTTTTT. This gives the protein CASQGQTNTGELFF.